Shown below are 17 T cell receptor beta chains from a single sample sequenced in a study of PD-1 blockade in classical Hodgkin lymphoma. This table comes from immunoSEQ multiplex PCR, and its TCRdb copy is limited to in-frame clones, with some not included. The sample records about 25,000 clones, about 88% being singletons. Time point given: cycle 4 day 1 (C4D1), after five to seven weeks of nivolumab. The patients all showed relapse after autologous stem cell transplantation, while their brentuximab vedotin exposure varied. The source material was peripheral blood mononuclear cells (PBMCs), sampled before the fourth cycle of nivolumab. The receptors derive from a human donor with classical Hodgkin lymphoma.

The genes are TRBV5-5 and TRBJ1-2; no clear D. V lost 4 bases to trimming and J lost 3 bases, with 16 bases between them. The CDR3 runs 15 residues. Germline V gene sequence: CDR1 SGHKS, CDR2 YYEKEE (reference sequence). The CDR3 loop is CASSTRHPPDYGYTF. The CDR3 DNA reads as TGTGCCAGCAGCACCCGGCACCCTCCGGACTATGGCTACACCTTC.

The chain is built from TRBV10-3 and TRBJ2-7; D remains unclear. The CDR3 totals 13 residues. Per the germline V gene, CDR1 is ENHRY and CDR2 is SYGVKD. The germline V and J ends were trimmed by 6 bases and 1 base, with 10 bases remaining between them. The CDR3 loop reads CAIRPDVSYEQYF. CDR3 in DNA: TGTGCCATCAGGCCGGACGTTTCCTACGAGCAGTACTTC.

This chain uses TRBV6-6 with TRBJ2-5; 11 positions match TRBD2. The CDR3 totals 15 residues. Germline CDR1 and CDR2: MNHNY and SVGAGI (reference sequence). J gave up 5 bases and V 6 bases, and 8 bases lay outside the gene matches. CDR3 bases: TGTGCCAGCAGGAATAGCGGGAGGGCCGGTGAGACCCAGTACTTC. Protein product: CASRNSGRAGETQYF.

The V and J genes are TRBV4-1 and TRBJ2-2; 7 bases are a match to TRBD1. V dropped 4 bases and J dropped 2; count of bases not matched to a gene: 7. This CDR3 contains 16 residues. Per the germline V gene, CDR1 is MGHRA and CDR2 is YSYEKL. The CDR3 DNA reads TGCGCCAGCAGCCGATCCGGACAGGTTAACACCGGGGAGCTGTTTTTT. It codes for CASSRSGQVNTGELFF.

The chain links TRBV2 to TRBJ1-1; possibly TRBD1 for D (6 bases). Per the germline V gene, CDR1 is SNHLY and CDR2 is FYNNEI. CDR3 length equals 15 residues. The V end was cut by 5 bases, the J end by 1 base, with 14 bases between. CDR3 in amino acids: CASSRGHLKNTEAFF. CDR3 bases: TGTGCCAGCAGTCGGGGACATCTGAAGAACACTGAAGCTTTCTTT. The whole variable domain, filled in from reference TRBV2 and TRBJ1-1, reads EPEVTQTPSHQVTQMGQEVILRCVPISNHLYFYWYRQILGQKVEFLVSFYNNEISEKSEIFDDQFSVERPDGSNFTLKIRSTKLEDSAMYFCASSRGHLKNTEAFFGQGTRLTVV.

V usage is TRBV9 and J usage is TRBJ1-1; D gene uncertain. Per germline, CDR1 SGDLS and CDR2 YYNGEE. V was shortened by 4 bases and J by 2 bases, with 9 bases between the two germline ends. The CDR3 length is 13 residues. The CDR3 sequence: CASSTLVNTEAFF. The CDR3 coding sequence is TGTGCCAGCAGCACGTTAGTAAACACTGAAGCTTTCTTT.

In the case of this clone: This CDR3 is also generated by other DNA sequences in the sample. The chain combines TRBV20-1 with TRBJ1-2; D remains unclear. The V gene lost 3 bases and the J gene lost 8 bases, with 7 bases spanning the gap. The CDR3 spans 10 residues. Germline loops: CDR1 DFQATT, CDR2 SNEGSKA (reference sequence). CDR3 protein: CSASEGGYTF. CDR3 in DNA: TGCAGTGCTAGTGAAGGAGGCTACACCTTC.

V gene TRBV6-5 combines with J gene TRBJ2-5; 7 nucleotides match TRBD1. Germline V lookup: CDR1 MNHEY, CDR2 SVGAGI. V lost 2 bases and J lost 3; bases outside the gene matches: 3. CDR3 length: 14 amino acids. The CDR3: CASSYGQAEETQYF. Here the CDR3 DNA reads TGTGCCAGCAGTTACGGACAGGCCGAAGAGACCCAGTACTTC.

This clone was detected only once. V usage is TRBV27 and J usage is TRBJ2-1; TRBD1 aligns across 7 bases. This CDR3 contains 14 residues. V shed 0 bases, J shed 5 bases, and the junction held 1 base outside the gene matches. The V gene's germline CDR1 is MNHEY and CDR2 SMNVEV (reference sequence). DNA of the CDR3: TGTGCCAGCAGTTTATCGACAGGGAACAATGAGCAGTTCTTC. This gives the protein CASSLSTGNNEQFF.

V and J are TRBV5-8 and TRBJ2-2, with TRBD1 matching 8 bases. The CDR3 extends over 15 amino acids. Germline trimming cut 7 bases from V and 3 bases from J; bases unmatched to any gene: 8. CDR1 is SGHTS, CDR2 YDEGEE, per germline. CDR3 loop: CASPRQGIDTGELFF. For the CDR3, the DNA is TGTGCCAGCCCCCGACAGGGGATTGACACCGGGGAGCTGTTTTTT.

The J gene is TRBJ2-1, the V gene TRBV2; maybe TRBD2 (6 bases). V was cut by 0 bases and J by 8 bases, with 14 bases left in between. This CDR3 spans 15 amino acids. Looked up from germline, CDR1 is SNHLY and CDR2 is FYNNEI. CDR3 sequence reads: CASSEAGGARDEQFF. In DNA, the CDR3 is TGTGCCAGCAGTGAAGCAGGCGGGGCGCGGGATGAGCAGTTCTTC.

In this sample, this clone turned up a few times. The chain couples TRBV27 to TRBJ1-1; unclear D gene. The CDR3 extends over 15 amino acids. CDR1 is MNHEY and CDR2 is SMNVEV in the germline V gene (reference sequence). Trimming took 0 bases from V and 3 from J, leaving 11 bases between them. CDR3 coding DNA: TGTGCCAGCAGTTTATCGGTGAGAGGGTACACTGAAGCTTTCTTT. This codes for CASSLSVRGYTEAFF.

The rearrangement joins TRBV18 to TRBJ2-5, with no clear D. V lost 6 bases and J 7 bases, leaving 27 bases between the germline ends. The CDR3 loop spans 17 amino acids. The germline CDR1 and CDR2 sequences are KGHSH and LQKENI. The CDR3 DNA sequence: TGTGCCAGCTCGCCCGCTCTTTCGCACGTAGCAAGATGGACCCAGTACTTC. Translated, it gives CASSPALSHVARWTQYF.

CDR3 amino acids: CASSQVGSGLYNEQFF. CDR3 nucleotides: TGTGCCAGCAGCCAAGTAGGGAGCGGGCTATACAATGAGCAGTTCTTC. The chain combines TRBV4-2 with TRBJ2-1, with a weak D call TRBD2 (6 bases). The CDR3 covers 16 residues. The V gene lost 1 base and the J gene lost 4 bases, with 14 bases spanning the gap. Germline CDR1 LGHNA, CDR2 YNFKEQ.

This sequence joins TRBV28 and TRBJ1-2, with a weak D call TRBD1 (6 bases). Germline V lookup: CDR1 MDHEN, CDR2 SYDVKM. Trimming took off 2 bases at V and 4 bases at J, with 20 bases between the two ends. This CDR3 contains 17 residues. The CDR3 protein is CASSLRGQTFQGYGYTF. The CDR3 DNA is TGTGCCAGCAGTTTACGTGGACAGACCTTCCAAGGCTATGGCTACACCTTC.

The rearrangement uses TRBV11-2 and TRBJ2-5, with D maybe TRBD2 (5 bases). V was shortened by 4 bases and J by 5 bases, with 14 bases between the two germline ends. The CDR3 covers 14 residues. CDR1 and CDR2 (germline): SGHAT, FQNNGV. CDR3 protein: CASSSRNSAETQYF. CDR3 coding DNA: TGTGCCAGCAGCTCCCGAAATAGCGCTGAGACCCAGTACTTC.

The chain recombines TRBV6-1 with TRBJ2-5, with D possibly matching TRBD2 (5 bases). CDR3 size: 12 residues. CDR1 and CDR2 from the germline V gene are MNHNS and SASEGT. Trimming left V 11 bases short and J 5 bases short, with 15 bases between. This CDR3 is CACVGVAETQYF. Written as DNA, the CDR3 is TGTGCCTGTGTGGGAGTGGCGGAGACCCAGTACTTC.